A selection of T cell receptor beta chains follows, all from one sample in a study of beta chain features in type 1 diabetes. Using immunoSEQ multiplex PCR, the repertoire was profiled, and TCRdb retains in-frame clones only, with some absent. The repertoire holds about 150,000 clones, with less than 11% as singletons. The sequenced sample was naive CD4+ T cells from blood. These receptors all come from a man aged 18 to 29 in good health. CDR3s include the opening cysteine and the closing phenylalanine or tryptophan.

cdr3_aa j_call v_call
CASSLEGTPWETEAFF TRBJ1-1 TRBV7-2
CATSRVVNTGELFF TRBJ2-2 TRBV15
CASSGPGQGRNQPQHF TRBJ1-5 TRBV19
CASSFGQGVGETQYF TRBJ2-5 TRBV7-9
CASSIGTAAYGYTF TRBJ1-2 TRBV19
CATSLGQGAYEQYF TRBJ2-7 TRBV15
CASTYQGNTEAFF TRBJ1-1 TRBV19
CASSPRTGPYEQYF TRBJ2-7 TRBV5-1
CASSPTASGQPQHF TRBJ1-5 TRBV2
CASSRGEQGYEQYF TRBJ2-7 TRBV4-1
CSAGTANQPQHF TRBJ1-5 TRBV29-1
CASSLVQGGTEAFF TRBJ1-1 TRBV7-6
CASSLLRAPGNTIYF TRBJ1-3 TRBV11-2
CATSRDNGATNEKLFF TRBJ1-4 TRBV15
CASAGVSTDTQYF TRBJ2-3 TRBV2
CASSQGTGINYGYTF TRBJ1-2 TRBV4-3
CASSLSRPTGGGGTDTQYF TRBJ2-3 TRBV27
CASSAGAASGNTIYF TRBJ1-3 TRBV5-1
CASSYKPGMDETQYF TRBJ2-5 TRBV6-6
CASSLARRTGDYGYTF TRBJ1-2 TRBV7-2
CASSYSVGLAGAYEQYF TRBJ2-7 TRBV7-2
CASTLIGQETQYF TRBJ2-5 TRBV5-1
CASSPQGLSTDTQYF TRBJ2-3 TRBV7-3
CASSHGRGAYEQYF TRBJ2-7 TRBV7-9
CASSLSGTGIGEQYF TRBJ2-7 TRBV5-1
CASSLYRVLAANTGELFF TRBJ2-2 TRBV5-6
CASSLERGPTGELFF TRBJ2-2 TRBV5-4
CASSELFRGGQPQHF TRBJ1-5 TRBV6-1
CASSPPSEQETQYF TRBJ2-5 TRBV18
CASRARYRVANYTF TRBJ1-2 TRBV28
CASSRRQGASRDTQYF TRBJ2-3 TRBV7-3
CASSVGAEDRGYTF TRBJ1-2 TRBV9
CASSVVTQETQYF TRBJ2-5 TRBV2
CASSGTTTEAFF TRBJ1-1 TRBV9
CASSRYADTQYF TRBJ2-3 TRBV9
CASSPGTSAPNEQFF TRBJ2-1 TRBV11-2
CASSSPAGTLIGTDTQYF TRBJ2-3 TRBV7-2
CASSLAAGGDTIYF TRBJ1-3 TRBV7-9
CASSLARLAGASTDTQYF TRBJ2-3 TRBV7-2